This T cell receptor (beta chain) emerged from a study of CXCR3-negative and CXCR3-positive naive CD8 T cells. The method, 5' RACE with UMI labels, was used to prepare the TRB cDNA libraries. TCRdb reprocessed the 5' RACE reads; each CDR3 protein has one entry and no DNA is given. This listing includes about 62,000 distinct CDR3 sequences. CDR3 length: 12 residues. CDR1 is SQVTM, CDR2 ANQGSEA, per germline. This clonotype was obtained from a human donor in good health. Some clones in this sample may be carry-over from other donors' samples. The chain employs TRBV29-1 and TRBJ1-3. Sequencing input: naive CXCR3- CD8+ T cells from blood. Subset indicated: CD45RO-CCR7+CD27+CD95- naive CD8+ T cells lacking CXCR3 (TNR3-). The CDR3 loop reads CSFGPSGNTIYF.